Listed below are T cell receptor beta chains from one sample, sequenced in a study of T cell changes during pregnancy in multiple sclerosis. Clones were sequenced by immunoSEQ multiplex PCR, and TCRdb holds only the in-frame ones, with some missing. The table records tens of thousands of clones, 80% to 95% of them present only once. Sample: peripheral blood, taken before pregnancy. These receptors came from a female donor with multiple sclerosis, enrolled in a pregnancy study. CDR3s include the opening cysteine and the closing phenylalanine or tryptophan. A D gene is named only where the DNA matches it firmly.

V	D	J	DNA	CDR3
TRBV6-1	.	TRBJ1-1	TGTGCCAGCAGTTATGAGATGAACACTGAAGCTTTCTTT	CASSYEMNTEAFF
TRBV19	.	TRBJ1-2	TGTGCCAGTAGTATAGATGGACAAACCCAATATGGCTACACCTTC	CASSIDGQTQYGYTF
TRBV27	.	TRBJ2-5	TGTGCCAGCAGCAACAGTCACCAAGAGACCCAGTACTTC	CASSNSHQETQYF
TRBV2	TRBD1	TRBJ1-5	TGTGCCAGCAGTGTGTCAGACAGGGGAGGCAATCAGCCCCAGCATTTT	CASSVSDRGGNQPQHF
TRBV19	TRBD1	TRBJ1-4	TGTGCCAGTAGTATCGGACAGGGAAATGAAAAACTGTTTTTT	CASSIGQGNEKLFF
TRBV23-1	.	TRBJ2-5	TGCGCCAGCAGTCATATACAAGTTAAAGAGACCCAGTACTTC	CASSHIQVKETQYF
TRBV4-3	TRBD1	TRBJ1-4	TGCGCCAGCAGCCAAGACAGGGGGCAAGGTGAAAAACTGTTTTTT	CASSQDRGQGEKLFF
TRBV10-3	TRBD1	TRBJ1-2	TGTGCCATCAGTGAGCCAGGGACAGCACTCTATGGCTACACCTTC	CAISEPGTALYGYTF
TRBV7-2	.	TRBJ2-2	TGTGCCAGCAGCCTAGTTCGCAGCACCGGGGAGCTGTTTTTT	CASSLVRSTGELFF
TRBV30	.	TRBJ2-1	TGTGCCTGGAGTCCAACCAGGGCTGACAATGAGCAGTTCTTC	CAWSPTRADNEQFF
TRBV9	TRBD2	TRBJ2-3	TGTGCCAGCAGCGTATCGGGAGGCAGACTTAGCACAGATACGCAGTATTTT	CASSVSGGRLSTDTQYF
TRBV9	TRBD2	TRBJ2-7	TGTGCCAGCAGCCCCGTGAGGGGACTAGCGGGAGTCTACGAGCAGTACTTC	CASSPVRGLAGVYEQYF